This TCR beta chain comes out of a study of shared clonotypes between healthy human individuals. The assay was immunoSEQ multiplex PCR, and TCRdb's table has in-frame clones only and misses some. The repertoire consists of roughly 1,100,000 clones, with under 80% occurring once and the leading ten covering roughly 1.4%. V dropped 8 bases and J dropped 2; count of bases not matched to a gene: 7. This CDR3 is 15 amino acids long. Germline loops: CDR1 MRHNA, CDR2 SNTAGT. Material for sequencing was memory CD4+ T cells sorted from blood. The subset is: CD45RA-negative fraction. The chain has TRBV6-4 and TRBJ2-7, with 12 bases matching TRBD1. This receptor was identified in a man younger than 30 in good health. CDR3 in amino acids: CASRGDRGLPYEQYF. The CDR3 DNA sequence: TGTGCCAGCCGTGGGGACAGGGGGCTTCCCTACGAGCAGTACTTC.